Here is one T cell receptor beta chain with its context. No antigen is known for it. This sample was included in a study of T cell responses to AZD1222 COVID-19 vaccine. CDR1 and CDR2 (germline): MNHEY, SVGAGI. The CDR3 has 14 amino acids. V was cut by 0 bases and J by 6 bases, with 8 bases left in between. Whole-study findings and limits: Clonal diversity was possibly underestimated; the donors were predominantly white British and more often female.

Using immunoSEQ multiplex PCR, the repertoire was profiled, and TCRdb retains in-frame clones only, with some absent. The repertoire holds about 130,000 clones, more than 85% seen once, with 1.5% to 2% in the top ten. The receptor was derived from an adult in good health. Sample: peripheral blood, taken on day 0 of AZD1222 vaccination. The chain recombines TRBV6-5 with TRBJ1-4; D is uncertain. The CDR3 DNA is TGTGCCAGCAGTTACTCGATTCAGGATGAAAAACTGTTTTTT. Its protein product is CASSYSIQDEKLFF.